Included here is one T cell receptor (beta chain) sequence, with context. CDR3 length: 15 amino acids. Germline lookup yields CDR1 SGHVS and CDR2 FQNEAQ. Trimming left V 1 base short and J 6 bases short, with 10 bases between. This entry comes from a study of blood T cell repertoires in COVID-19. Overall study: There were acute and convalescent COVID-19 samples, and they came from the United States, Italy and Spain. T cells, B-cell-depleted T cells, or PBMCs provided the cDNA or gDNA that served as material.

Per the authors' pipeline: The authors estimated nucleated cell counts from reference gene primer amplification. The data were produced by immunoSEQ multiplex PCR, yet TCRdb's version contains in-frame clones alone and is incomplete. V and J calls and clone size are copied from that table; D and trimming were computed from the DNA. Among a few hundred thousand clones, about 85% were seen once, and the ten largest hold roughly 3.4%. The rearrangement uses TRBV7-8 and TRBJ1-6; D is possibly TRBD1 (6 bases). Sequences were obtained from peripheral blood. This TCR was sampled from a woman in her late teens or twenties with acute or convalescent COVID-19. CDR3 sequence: CASSLVYRANSPLHF. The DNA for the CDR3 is TGTGCCAGCAGCTTAGTCTACAGGGCTAATTCACCCCTCCACTTT.